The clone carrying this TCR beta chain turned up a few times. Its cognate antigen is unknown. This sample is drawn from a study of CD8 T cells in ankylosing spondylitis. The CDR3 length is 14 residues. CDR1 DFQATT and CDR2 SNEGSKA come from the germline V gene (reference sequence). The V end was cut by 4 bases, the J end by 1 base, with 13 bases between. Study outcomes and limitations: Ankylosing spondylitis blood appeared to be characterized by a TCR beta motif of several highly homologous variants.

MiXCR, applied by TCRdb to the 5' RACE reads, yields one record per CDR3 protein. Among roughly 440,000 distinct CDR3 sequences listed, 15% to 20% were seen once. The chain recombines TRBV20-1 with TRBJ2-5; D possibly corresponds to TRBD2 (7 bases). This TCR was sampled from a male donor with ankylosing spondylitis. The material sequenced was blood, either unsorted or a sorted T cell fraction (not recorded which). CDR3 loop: CSAKGGGPQETQYF. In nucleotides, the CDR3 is TGCAGTGCTAAAGGGGGAGGGCCCCAAGAGACCCAGTACTTC.